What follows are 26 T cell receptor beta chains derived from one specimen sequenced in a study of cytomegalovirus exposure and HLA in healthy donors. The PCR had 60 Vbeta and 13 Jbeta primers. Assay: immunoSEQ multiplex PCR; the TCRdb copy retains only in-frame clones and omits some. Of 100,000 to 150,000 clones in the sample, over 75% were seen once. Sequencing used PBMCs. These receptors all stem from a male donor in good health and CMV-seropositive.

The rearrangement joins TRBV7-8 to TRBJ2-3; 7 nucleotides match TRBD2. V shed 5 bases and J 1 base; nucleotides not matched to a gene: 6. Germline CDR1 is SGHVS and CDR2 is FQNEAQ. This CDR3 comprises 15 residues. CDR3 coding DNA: TGTGCCAGCAGCGCTCTAGCGGCGGGCACAGATACGCAGTATTTT. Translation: CASSALAAGTDTQYF.

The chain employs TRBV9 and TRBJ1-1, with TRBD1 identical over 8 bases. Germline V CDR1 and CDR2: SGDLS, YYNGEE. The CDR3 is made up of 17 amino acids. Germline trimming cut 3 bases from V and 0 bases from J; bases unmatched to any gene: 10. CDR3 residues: CASSGRDRLILNTEAFF. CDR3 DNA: TGTGCCAGCAGCGGACGGGACAGGCTGATTTTGAACACTGAAGCTTTCTTT. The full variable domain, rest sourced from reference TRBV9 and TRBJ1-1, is DSGVTQTPKHLITATGQRVTLRCSPRSGDLSVYWYQQSLDQGLQFLIQYYNGEERAKGNILERFSAQQFPDLHSELNLSSLELGDSALYFCASSGRDRLILNTEAFFGQGTRLTVV.

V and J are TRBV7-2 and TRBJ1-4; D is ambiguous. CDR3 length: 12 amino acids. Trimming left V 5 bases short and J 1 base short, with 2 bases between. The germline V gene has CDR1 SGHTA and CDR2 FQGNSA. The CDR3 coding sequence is TGTGCCAGCAGCCGAACTAATGAAAAACTGTTTTTT. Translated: CASSRTNEKLFF.

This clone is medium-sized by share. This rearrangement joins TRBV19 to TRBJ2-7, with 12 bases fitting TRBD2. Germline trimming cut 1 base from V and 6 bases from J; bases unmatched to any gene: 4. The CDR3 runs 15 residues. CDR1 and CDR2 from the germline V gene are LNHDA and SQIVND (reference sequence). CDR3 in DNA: TGTGCCAGTAGTATAGGGACTAGCGGGACCGTCGAGCAGTACTTC. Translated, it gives CASSIGTSGTVEQYF. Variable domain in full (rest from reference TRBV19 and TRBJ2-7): DGGITQSPKYLFRKEGQNVTLSCEQNLNHDAMYWYRQDPGQGLRLIYYSQIVNDFQKGDIAEGYSVSREKKESFPLTVTSAQKNPTAFYLCASSIGTSGTVEQYFGPGTRLTVT.

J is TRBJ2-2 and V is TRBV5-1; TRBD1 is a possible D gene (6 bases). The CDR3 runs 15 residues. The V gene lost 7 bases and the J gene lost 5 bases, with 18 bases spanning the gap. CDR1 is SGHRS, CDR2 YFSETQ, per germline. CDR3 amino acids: CASGLGGKRTGELFF. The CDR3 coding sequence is TGCGCCAGCGGCCTAGGGGGAAAGAGAACCGGGGAGCTGTTTTTT. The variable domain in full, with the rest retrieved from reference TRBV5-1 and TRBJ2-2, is KAGVTQTPRYLIKTRGQQVTLSCSPISGHRSVSWYQQTPGQGLQFLFEYFSETQRNKGNFPGRFSGRQFSNSRSEMNVSTLELGDSALYLCASGLGGKRTGELFFGEGSRLTVL.

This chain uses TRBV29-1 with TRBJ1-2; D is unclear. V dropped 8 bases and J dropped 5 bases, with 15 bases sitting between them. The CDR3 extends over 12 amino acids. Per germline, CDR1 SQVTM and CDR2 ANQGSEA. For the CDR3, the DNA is TGCAGCTCCGTGGAGGGTAATTATGGCTACACCTTC. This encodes CSSVEGNYGYTF.

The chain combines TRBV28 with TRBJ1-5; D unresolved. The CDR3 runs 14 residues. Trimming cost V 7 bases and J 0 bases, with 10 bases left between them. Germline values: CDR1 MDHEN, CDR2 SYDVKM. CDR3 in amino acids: CASTGIDSNQPQHF. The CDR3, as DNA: TGTGCCAGCACGGGAATTGATAGCAATCAGCCCCAGCATTTT. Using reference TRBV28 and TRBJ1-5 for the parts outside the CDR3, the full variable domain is DVKVTQSSRYLVKRTGEKVFLECVQDMDHENMFWYRQDPGLGLRLIYFSYDVKMKEKGDIPEGYSVSREKKERFSLILESASTNQTSMYLCASTGIDSNQPQHFGDGTRLSIL.

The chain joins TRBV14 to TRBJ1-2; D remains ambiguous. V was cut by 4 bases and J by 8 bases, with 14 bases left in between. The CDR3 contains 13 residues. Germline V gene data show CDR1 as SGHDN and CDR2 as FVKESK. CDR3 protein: CASSPGAWRGYTF. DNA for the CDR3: TGTGCCAGCAGCCCGGGAGCTTGGCGGGGCTACACCTTC.

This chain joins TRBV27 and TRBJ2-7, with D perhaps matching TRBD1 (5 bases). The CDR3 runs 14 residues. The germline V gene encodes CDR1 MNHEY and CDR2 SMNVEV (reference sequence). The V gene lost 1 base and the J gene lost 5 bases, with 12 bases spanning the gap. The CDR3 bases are TGTGCCAGCAGTTTATGGGGCTGGGCGGACGAGCAGTACTTC. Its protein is CASSLWGWADEQYF.

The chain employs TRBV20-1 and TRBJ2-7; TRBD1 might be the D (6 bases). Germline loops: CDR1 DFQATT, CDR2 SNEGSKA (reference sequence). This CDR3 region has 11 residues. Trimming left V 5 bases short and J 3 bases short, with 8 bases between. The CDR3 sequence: CSAGQFYEQYF. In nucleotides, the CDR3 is TGCAGTGCTGGACAGTTCTACGAGCAGTACTTC.

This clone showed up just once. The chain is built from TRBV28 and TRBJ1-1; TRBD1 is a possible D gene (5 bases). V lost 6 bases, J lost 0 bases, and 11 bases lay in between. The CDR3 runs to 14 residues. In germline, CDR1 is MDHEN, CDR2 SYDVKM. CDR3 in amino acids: CASSFLTVNTEAFF. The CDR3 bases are TGTGCCAGCAGCTTTTTGACAGTGAACACTGAAGCTTTCTTT.

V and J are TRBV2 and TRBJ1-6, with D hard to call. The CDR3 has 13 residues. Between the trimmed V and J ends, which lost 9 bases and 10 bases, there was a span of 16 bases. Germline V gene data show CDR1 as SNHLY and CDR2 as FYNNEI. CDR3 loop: CASLGSGVSPLHF. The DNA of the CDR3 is TGTGCCAGTCTAGGGTCGGGAGTCTCACCCCTCCACTTT.

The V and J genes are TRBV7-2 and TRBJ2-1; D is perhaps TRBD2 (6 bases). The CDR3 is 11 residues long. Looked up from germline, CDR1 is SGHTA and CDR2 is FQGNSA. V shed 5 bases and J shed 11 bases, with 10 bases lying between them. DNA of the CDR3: TGTGCCAGCAGCCCGGGACTGCAGCAGTTCTTC. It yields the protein CASSPGLQQFF.

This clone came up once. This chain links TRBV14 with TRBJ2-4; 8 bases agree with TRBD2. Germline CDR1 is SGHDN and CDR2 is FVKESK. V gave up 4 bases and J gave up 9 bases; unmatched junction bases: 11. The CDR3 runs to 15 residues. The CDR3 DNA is TGTGCCAGCAGCCGCGGGGGGAGGGATGTTGGCATTCAGTACTTC. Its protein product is CASSRGGRDVGIQYF.

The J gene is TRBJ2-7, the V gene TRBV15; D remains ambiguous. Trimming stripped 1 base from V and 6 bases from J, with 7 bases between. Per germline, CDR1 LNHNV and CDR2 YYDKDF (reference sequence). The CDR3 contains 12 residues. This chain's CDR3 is CATSRGELEQYF. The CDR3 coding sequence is TGTGCCACCAGCAGAGGAGAGCTCGAGCAGTACTTC.

The CDR3 DNA sequence: TGCGCCAGCAGCCAAAAAAGGACAGCGGCTGGCTACACCTTC. It is translated as CASSQKRTAAGYTF. The V gene is TRBV4-1, the J gene TRBJ1-2; D possibly corresponds to TRBD1 (6 bases). Trimming shortened V by 2 bases and J by 7 bases, and 14 bases separated the two germline ends. CDR1 is MGHRA, CDR2 YSYEKL, per germline. This CDR3 has 14 amino acids.

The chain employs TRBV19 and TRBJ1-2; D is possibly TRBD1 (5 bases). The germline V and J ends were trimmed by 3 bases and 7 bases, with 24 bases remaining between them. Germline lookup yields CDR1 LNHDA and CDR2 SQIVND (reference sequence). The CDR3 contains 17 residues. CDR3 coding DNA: TGTGCCAGTAGTATCCTTTTCGGGGGGAAACCGGCGCGTGGCTACACCTTC. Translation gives CASSILFGGKPARGYTF.

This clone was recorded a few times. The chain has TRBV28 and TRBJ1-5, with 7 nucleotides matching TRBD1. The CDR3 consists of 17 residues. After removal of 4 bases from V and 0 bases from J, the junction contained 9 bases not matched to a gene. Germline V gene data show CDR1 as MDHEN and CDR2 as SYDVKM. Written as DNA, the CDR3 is TGTGCCAGCAGTTACCGGGACAGCTCGCTTAGCAATCAGCCCCAGCATTTT. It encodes CASSYRDSSLSNQPQHF.

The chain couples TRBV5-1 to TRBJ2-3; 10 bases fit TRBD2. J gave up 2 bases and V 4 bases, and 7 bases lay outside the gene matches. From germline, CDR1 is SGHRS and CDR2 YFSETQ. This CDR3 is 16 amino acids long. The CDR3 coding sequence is TGCGCCAGCAGCACCACTAGCGGGACCTACACAGATACGCAGTATTTT. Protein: CASSTTSGTYTDTQYF.

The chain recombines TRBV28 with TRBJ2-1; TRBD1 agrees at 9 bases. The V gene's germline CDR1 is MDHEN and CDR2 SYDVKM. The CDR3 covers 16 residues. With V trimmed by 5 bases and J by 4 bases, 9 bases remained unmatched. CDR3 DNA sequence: TGTGCCAGCAGTGACAAGGACAGGGGAGGTTACAATGAGCAGTTCTTC. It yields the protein CASSDKDRGGYNEQFF.

The chain's CDR3 is CASAVGGMTETQYF. CDR3 in DNA: TGTGCCAGCGCAGTTGGAGGGATGACAGAGACCCAGTACTTC. The rearrangement uses TRBV11-2 and TRBJ2-5; D possibly corresponds to TRBD2 (6 bases). The V end was cut by 8 bases, the J end by 4 bases, with 17 bases between. Germline V gene lookup returns CDR1 SGHAT and CDR2 FQNNGV. The CDR3 loop spans 14 amino acids.

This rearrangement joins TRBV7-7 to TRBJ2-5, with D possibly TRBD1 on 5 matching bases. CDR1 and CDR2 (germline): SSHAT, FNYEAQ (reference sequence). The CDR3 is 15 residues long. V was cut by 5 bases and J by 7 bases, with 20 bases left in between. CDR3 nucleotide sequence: TGTGCCAGCAGCCCCCGTAGTCAAGGGCAGGGGACCCAGTACTTC. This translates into CASSPRSQGQGTQYF. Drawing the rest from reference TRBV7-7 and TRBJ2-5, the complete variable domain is GAGVSQSPRYKVTKRGQDVTLRCDPISSHATLYWYQQALGQGPEFLTYFNYEAQPDKSGLPSDRFSAERPEGSISTLTIQRTEQRDSAMYRCASSPRSQGQGTQYFGPGTRLLVL.

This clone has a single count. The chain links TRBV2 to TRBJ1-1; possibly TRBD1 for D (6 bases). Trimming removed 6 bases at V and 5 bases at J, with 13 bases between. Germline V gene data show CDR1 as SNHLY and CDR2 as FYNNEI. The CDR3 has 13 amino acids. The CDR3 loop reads CASRVWQGTEAFF. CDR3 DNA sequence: TGTGCCAGCAGGGTTTGGCAGGGGACTGAAGCTTTCTTT.

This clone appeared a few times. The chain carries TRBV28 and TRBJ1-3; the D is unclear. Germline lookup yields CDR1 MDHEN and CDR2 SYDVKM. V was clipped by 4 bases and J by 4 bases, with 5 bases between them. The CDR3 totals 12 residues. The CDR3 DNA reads TGTGCCAGCAGTTCCCCGGGAAACACCATATATTTT. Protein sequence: CASSSPGNTIYF.

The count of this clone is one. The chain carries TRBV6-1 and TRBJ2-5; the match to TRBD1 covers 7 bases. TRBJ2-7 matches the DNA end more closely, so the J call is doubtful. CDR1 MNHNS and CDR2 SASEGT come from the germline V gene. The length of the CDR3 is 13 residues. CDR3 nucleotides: TGTGCCAGCAGCGCACGGGACAGCTACGAGCAGTACTTC. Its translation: CASSARDSYEQYF.

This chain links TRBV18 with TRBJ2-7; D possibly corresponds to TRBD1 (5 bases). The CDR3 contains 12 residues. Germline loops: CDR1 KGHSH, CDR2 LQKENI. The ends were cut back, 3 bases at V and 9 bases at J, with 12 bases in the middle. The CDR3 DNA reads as TGTGCCAGCTCACCTCAGGGTAATGGGCAGTACTTC. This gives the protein CASSPQGNGQYF.